The clone carrying this TCR beta chain was seen once. No antigen is known for it. TCRdb reprocessed the reads with MiXCR, giving one entry per CDR3 protein. The profile covers approximately 190,000 distinct CDR3 sequences, with 28% appearing a single time and under 35% taken by the ten largest. The entry originates in a study of T cell repertoires in cytomegalovirus infection. Study at large: Public TCR beta signature analysis indicated the presence of both CMV infection and matching HLA type. General study points: HLA-C-restricted CMV-specific TCR beta clonotypes prevailed in the ex vivo response. Based on cumulative public TCR beta family frequency, carriers of CMV plus the relevant HLA were identified.

Germline assignment: CDR1 DFQATT and CDR2 SNEGSKA (reference sequence). Trimming pared 1 base from V and 5 bases from J, leaving 17 bases between. The CDR3 is 15 amino acids. The source material was PBMCs. This receptor was taken from a human donor in good health (CMV status not recorded). Some clones in this sample may be carry-over from other donors' samples. J is TRBJ1-1 and V is TRBV20-1; D is unclear. In nucleotides, the CDR3 is TGCAGTGCTAGAGGTTCCCCCGACGGAGGGACTGAAGCTTTCTTT. This gives the protein CSARGSPDGGTEAFF.